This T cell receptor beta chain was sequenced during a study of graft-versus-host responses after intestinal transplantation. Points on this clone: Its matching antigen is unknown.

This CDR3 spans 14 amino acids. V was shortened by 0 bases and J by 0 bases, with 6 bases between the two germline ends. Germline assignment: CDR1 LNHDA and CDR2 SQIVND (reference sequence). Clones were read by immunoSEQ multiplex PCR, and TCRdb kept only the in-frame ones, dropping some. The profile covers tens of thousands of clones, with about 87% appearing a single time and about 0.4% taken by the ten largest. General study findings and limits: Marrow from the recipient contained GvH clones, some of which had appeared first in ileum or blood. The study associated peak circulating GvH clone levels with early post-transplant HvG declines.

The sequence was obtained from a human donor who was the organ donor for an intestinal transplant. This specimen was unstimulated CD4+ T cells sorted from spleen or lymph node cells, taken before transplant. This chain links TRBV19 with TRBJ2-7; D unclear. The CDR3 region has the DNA TGTGCCAGTAGTATAGAAAACAGCTCCTACGAGCAGTACGTC. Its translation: CASSIENSSYEQYV.